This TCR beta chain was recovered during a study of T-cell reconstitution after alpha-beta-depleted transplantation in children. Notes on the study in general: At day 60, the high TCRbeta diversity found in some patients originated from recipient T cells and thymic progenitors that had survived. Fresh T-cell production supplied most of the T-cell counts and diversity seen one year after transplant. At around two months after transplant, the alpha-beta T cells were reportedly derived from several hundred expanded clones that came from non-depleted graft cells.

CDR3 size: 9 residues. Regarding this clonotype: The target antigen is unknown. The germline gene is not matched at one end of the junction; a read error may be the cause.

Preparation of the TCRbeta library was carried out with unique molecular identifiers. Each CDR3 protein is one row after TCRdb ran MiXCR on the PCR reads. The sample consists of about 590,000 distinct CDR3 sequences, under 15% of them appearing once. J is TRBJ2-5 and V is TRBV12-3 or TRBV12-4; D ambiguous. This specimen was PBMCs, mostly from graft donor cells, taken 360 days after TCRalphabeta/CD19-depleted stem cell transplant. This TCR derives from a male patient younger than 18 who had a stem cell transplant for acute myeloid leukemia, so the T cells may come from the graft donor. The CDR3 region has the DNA TGTGCCAGCACCCCTTGTGGTCACTTC. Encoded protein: CASTPCGHF.